Described below is a single T cell receptor (beta chain) sequence and its context. Antigen specificity is unknown. TCRdb re-derived calls from the reads in MiXCR, one entry per CDR3 protein. The table includes some 60,000 distinct CDR3 sequences, 62% detected once. This sample is part of a study of type 1 regulatory T cells. CDR3 size: 15 residues. Germline V gene lookup returns CDR1 LGHDT and CDR2 YNNKEL (reference sequence). V was clipped by 4 bases and J by 2 bases; unmatched bases: 2. Sequencing was performed on cultured non-Tr1 T cells, either the whole culture or a sorted T cell fraction (not recorded which). This chain links TRBV3-1 with TRBJ2-6; the match to TRBD1 covers 7 bases. The clonotype originates from a human donor in good health. CDR3: CASSLDRAGANVLTF. In DNA form, the CDR3 reads TGTGCCAGCAGCCTCGACAGGGCTGGGGCCAACGTCCTGACTTTC.